This TCR beta chain was identified during a study of beta chain features in type 1 diabetes. General study findings and limits: All four CD4+ subsets from Type 1 diabetes patients carried moderately but significantly shorter TCRB CDR3s.

Every bit of the isolated RNA underwent reverse transcription, so sequencing read expressed TCRB transcripts. The protocol was immunoSEQ multiplex PCR, while the TCRdb copy is restricted to in-frame clones and leaves out a portion. Seen here are around 250,000 clones, around 14% observed once, and the top ten hold just under 0.02%. As for this clone: Antigen specificity is unknown.

This CDR3 is 17 amino acids long. Trimming removed 2 bases from V and 6 bases from J; junction bases left unmatched: 8. CDR1 is MNHNS and CDR2 is SASEGT in the germline V gene. The receptor comes from a man aged 25 to 45 with type 1 diabetes. The material sequenced was naive CD4+ T cells from blood. The chain links TRBV6-1 to TRBJ2-3; 13 bases are a match to TRBD2. The CDR3 DNA reads TGTGCCAGCAGTGAATTCGTTGGGACTAGCGGGATGGATACGCAGTATTTT. Translation: CASSEFVGTSGMDTQYF.